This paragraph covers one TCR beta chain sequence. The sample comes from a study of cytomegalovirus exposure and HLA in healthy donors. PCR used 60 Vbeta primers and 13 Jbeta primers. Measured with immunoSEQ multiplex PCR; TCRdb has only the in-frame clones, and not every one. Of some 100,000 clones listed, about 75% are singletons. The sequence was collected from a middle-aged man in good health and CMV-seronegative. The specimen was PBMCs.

The CDR3 coding sequence is TGTGCCAGCAGCCAAAGGTTGGGGCCAGGAGAAGCTTTCTTT. It is translated as CASSQRLGPGEAFF. The chain recombines TRBV14 with TRBJ1-1, with TRBD1 as a possible D gene (5 bases). The V end lost 2 bases, the J end lost 8 bases, and 15 bases lay between the germline ends. The CDR3 runs to 14 residues. Germline V gene data show CDR1 as SGHDN and CDR2 as FVKESK.